The clone carrying this T cell receptor beta chain has just a few counts. Germline CDR1 reads SGHDN; CDR2 reads FVKESK. Trimming left V 1 base short and J 6 bases short, with 9 bases between. The CDR3 length is 14 residues. The data are from a study of T cell repertoires in cytomegalovirus infection. Each CDR3 protein gets one entry after TCRdb re-called the reads with MiXCR. This sample yields fewer than 250,000 distinct CDR3 sequences, of which roughly 12% are seen a single time; 1.5% to 2% belongs to the top ten. The chain employs TRBV14 and TRBJ2-2; D is uncertain. Material for sequencing was PBMCs. The sequence came from a human donor in good health (CMV status not recorded). Some clones in this sample may be carry-over from other donors' samples. CDR3 DNA: TGTGCCAGCAGCCAAGCAAGGCCCCCCGGGGAGCTGTTTTTT. This encodes CASSQARPPGELFF.